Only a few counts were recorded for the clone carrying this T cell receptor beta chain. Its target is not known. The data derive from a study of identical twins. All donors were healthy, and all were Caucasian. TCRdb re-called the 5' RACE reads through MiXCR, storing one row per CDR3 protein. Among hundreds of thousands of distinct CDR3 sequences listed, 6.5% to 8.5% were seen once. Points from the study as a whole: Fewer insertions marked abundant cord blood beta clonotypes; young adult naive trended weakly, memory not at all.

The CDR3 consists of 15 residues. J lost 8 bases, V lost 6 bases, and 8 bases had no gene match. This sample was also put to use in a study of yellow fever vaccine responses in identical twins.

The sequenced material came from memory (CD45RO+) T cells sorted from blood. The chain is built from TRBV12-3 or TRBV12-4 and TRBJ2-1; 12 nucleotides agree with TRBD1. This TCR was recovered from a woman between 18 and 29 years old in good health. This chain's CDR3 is CASRGRDRGLDEQFF. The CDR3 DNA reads TGTGCCAGCAGGGGCCGGGACAGGGGGCTGGATGAGCAGTTCTTC.